This T cell receptor (beta chain) was recorded in a study of T cell repertoires in cytomegalovirus infection. From the reads, TCRdb called clonotypes with MiXCR, one entry per CDR3 protein. The sample has almost 550,000 distinct CDR3 sequences, 16% seen once. This clonotype was counted ten times or more. The germline V gene has CDR1 SGHTA and CDR2 FQGTGA. CDR3 size: 16 residues. Between the trimmed V and J ends, which lost 5 bases and 2 bases, there was a span of 13 bases. The receptor was derived from a human donor in good health (CMV status not recorded). Some clones in this sample may be carry-over from other donors' samples. The material sequenced was CD8+ T cells from PBMCs. The gene calls are TRBV7-3 and TRBJ2-6; D is ambiguous. This CDR3 reads CASSLDGAPGANVLTF. The CDR3 bases are TGTGCCAGCAGCCTCGACGGAGCCCCTGGGGCCAACGTCCTGACTTTC.